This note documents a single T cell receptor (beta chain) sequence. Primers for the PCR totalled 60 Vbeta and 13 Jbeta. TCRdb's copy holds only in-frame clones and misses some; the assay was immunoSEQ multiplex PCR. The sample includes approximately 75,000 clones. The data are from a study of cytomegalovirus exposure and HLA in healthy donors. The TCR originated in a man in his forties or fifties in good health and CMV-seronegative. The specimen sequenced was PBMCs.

The CDR3: CASSQRRDLRTDTQYF. The CDR3 DNA sequence: TGCGCCAGCAGCCAACGCCGGGACTTACGCACAGATACGCAGTATTTT. The chain carries TRBV4-1 and TRBJ2-3, with TRBD2 as a possible D gene (6 bases). The length of the CDR3 is 16 residues. The germline V gene has CDR1 MGHRA and CDR2 YSYEKL. Trimming pared 2 bases from V and 1 base from J, leaving 13 bases between.